The 13 T cell receptor beta chains below were found in one sample sequenced in a study of blood T cell repertoires in COVID-19. Using immunoSEQ multiplex PCR, the repertoire was profiled, and TCRdb retains in-frame clones only, with some absent. Of around 120,000 clones listed, around 80% are singletons. The sample was peripheral blood. The receptors originated from a woman of 80 years or more with acute or convalescent COVID-19.

The chain carries TRBV5-6 and TRBJ2-4, with a tentative D call TRBD2 (5 bases). V dropped 4 bases and J dropped 4 bases, with 15 bases sitting between them. Germline V CDR1 and CDR2: SGHDT, YYEEEE. This CDR3 comprises 15 residues. The CDR3 reads CASSPLEGGKNIQYF. CDR3 bases: TGTGCCAGCAGCCCCCTTGAGGGTGGGAAAAACATTCAGTACTTC.

The J gene is TRBJ1-5, the V gene TRBV6-5, with D possibly being TRBD1 (5 bases). The CDR3 length is 12 residues. V shed 7 bases and J shed 6 bases, with 10 bases lying between them. Germline lookup yields CDR1 MNHEY and CDR2 SVGAGI. The CDR3 is CASKGEIQPQHF. CDR3 bases: TGTGCCAGCAAAGGGGAAATTCAGCCCCAGCATTTT.

Comments on this clone: Other DNA sequences in this specimen translate into the identical CDR3. V gene TRBV5-1 combines with J gene TRBJ2-1, with no clear D. The CDR3 spans 13 residues. Germline V gene sequence: CDR1 SGHRS, CDR2 YFSETQ. Trimming removed 0 bases at V and 5 bases at J, with 6 bases between. The CDR3 DNA is TGCGCCAGCAGCTTGGGGCAAGACAATGAGCAGTTCTTC. Its translation is CASSLGQDNEQFF.

The chain is built from TRBV7-9 and TRBJ1-2; 9 bases map to TRBD1. The CDR3 has 12 amino acids. CDR1 and CDR2 from the germline V gene are SEHNR and FQNEAQ (reference sequence). With 5 bases clipped from V and 8 bases from J, the junction kept 3 bases outside the gene matches. The DNA of the CDR3 is TGTGCCAGCAGCCGGGACAGGGAAGGCTACACCTTC. Its protein product is CASSRDREGYTF.

The V call is TRBV5-1, the J call TRBJ2-1, with D uncertain. V gave up 0 bases and J gave up 5 bases, with 6 bases separating them. The germline V gene encodes CDR1 SGHRS and CDR2 YFSETQ. The CDR3 length is 13 residues. CDR3 region: CASSLEKHNEQFF. Written as DNA, the CDR3 is TGCGCCAGCAGCTTGGAAAAGCACAATGAGCAGTTCTTC.

The gene calls are TRBV27 and TRBJ2-1, with D unresolved. CDR1 and CDR2 (germline): MNHEY, SMNVEV (reference sequence). Deletions cut 5 bases from V and 15 bases from J, with 17 bases between. CDR3 length equals 12 residues. The CDR3: CASSPQVGSWFF. CDR3 in DNA: TGTGCCAGCAGTCCCCAGGTAGGCTCGTGGTTCTTC.

The chain links TRBV5-4 to TRBJ1-1; D unresolved. This CDR3 is built from 13 residues. Germline CDR1 is SGHNT and CDR2 is YYREEE (reference sequence). Between the trimmed V and J ends, which lost 0 bases and 3 bases, there was a span of 6 bases. CDR3 sequence reads: CASSLGQDTEAFF. CDR3 nucleotide sequence: TGTGCCAGCAGCTTGGGCCAGGACACTGAAGCTTTCTTT. Full variable domain (outside the CDR3, taken from reference TRBV5-4 and TRBJ1-1): ETGVTQSPTHLIKTRGQQVTLRCSSQSGHNTVSWYQQALGQGPQFIFQYYREEENGRGNFPPRFSGLQFPNYSSELNVNALELDDSALYLCASSLGQDTEAFFGQGTRLTVV.

The chain's CDR3 is CATHRGGSGNTIYF. The CDR3 DNA reads TGTGCCACCCACAGGGGGGGCTCTGGAAACACCATATATTTT. The chain uses TRBV6-5 and TRBJ1-3; 8 nucleotides line up with TRBD1. Germline assignment: CDR1 MNHEY and CDR2 SVGAGI. This CDR3 has 14 residues. V was pared by 10 bases and J by 0 bases, with 5 bases of the junction left unmatched.

V usage is TRBV6-6 and J usage is TRBJ1-5; TRBD1 agrees at 7 bases. The ends lost 6 bases at V and 1 base at J; junction bases unmatched: 9. The CDR3 is made up of 16 amino acids. Germline CDR1 is MNHNY and CDR2 is SVGAGI (reference sequence). In DNA, the CDR3 is TGTGCCAGCAGCCGTCAAACAGGGGAGAGCAATCAGCCCCAGCATTTT. Protein: CASSRQTGESNQPQHF.

V gene TRBV28 combines with J gene TRBJ1-2; a possible D gene is TRBD1 (5 bases). Germline V gene data show CDR1 as MDHEN and CDR2 as SYDVKM. V was cut by 8 bases and J by 4 bases, with 17 bases left in between. This CDR3 comprises 14 residues. CDR3 nucleotides: TGTGCCAGCGGAGTTTCGGAACAGGCCTATGGCTACACCTTC. Translation: CASGVSEQAYGYTF.

The rearrangement uses TRBV7-3 and TRBJ2-1, with 7 bases fitting TRBD2. From germline, CDR1 is SGHTA and CDR2 FQGTGA. With 6 bases clipped from V and 8 bases from J, the junction kept 4 bases outside the gene matches. This CDR3 is built from 12 residues. The CDR3 DNA reads as TGTGCCAGCAGTGGGGCGGGAGATGAGCAGTTCTTC. Residues: CASSGAGDEQFF.

This clone was counted ten times or more. The chain carries TRBV4-1 and TRBJ1-1; TRBD1 matches at 8 bases. This CDR3 has 14 residues. Germline loops: CDR1 MGHRA, CDR2 YSYEKL. V was clipped by 2 bases and J by 6 bases; unmatched bases: 5. CDR3 in amino acids: CASSQLTGGSEAFF. CDR3 in DNA: TGCGCCAGCAGCCAACTCACAGGGGGATCTGAAGCTTTCTTT.

Of note for this clone: Since a much larger clone is just one base distant, this may be a read error. This same CDR3 is encoded by further DNA sequences in the sample. V usage is TRBV7-9 and J usage is TRBJ1-1; no definite D call. This CDR3 is 13 amino acids long. Germline V gene sequence: CDR1 SEHNR, CDR2 FQNEAQ (reference sequence). Trimming removed 1 base from V and 0 bases from J, with 3 bases in between. Here the CDR3 reads CASSLDMNTEAFF. The CDR3 region has the DNA TGTGCCAGCAGCTTAGACATGAACACTGAAGCTTTCTTT.